These T cell receptor beta chains were read from a single sample in a study of naive and memory T cell subsets. TCRdb called the 5' RACE reads again in MiXCR, with one record for every CDR3 protein. The sample carries about 62,000 distinct CDR3 sequences, approximately 8% recorded once. The source of these receptors is a female donor in good health. CDR3s include the opening cysteine and the closing phenylalanine or tryptophan. D genes are given only for firm matches. Where a row states a size, it is once, few, many or the class of an expanded clone; other rows omit it.

V	size	D	J	DNA	CDR3
TRBV12-3/TRBV12-4	many	TRBD1	TRBJ1-5	TGTGCCAGCAGTCCGGACAGGGGGCGGCAGCCCCAGCATTTT	CASSPDRGRQPQHF
TRBV7-9	NA	NA	TRBJ2-7	TGTGCCAGCAGCCCGAACAGGCTTTTACGCCAGCAGTACTTC	CASSPNRLLRQQYF
TRBV20-1	many	NA	TRBJ2-7	TGCAGTGCTAGAGATCAGGGGCATTCCTCCTACGAGCAGTACTTC	CSARDQGHSSYEQYF
TRBV5-1	many	NA	TRBJ2-1	TGCGCCAGCCGGGGGCCAAGCTCCTACAATGAGCAGTTCTTC	CASRGPSSYNEQFF
TRBV10-1	NA	NA	TRBJ2-2	TGCGCCAGCAGTGCAAAAGATATCAACACCGGGGAGCTGTTTTTT	CASSAKDINTGELFF
TRBV20-1	NA	NA	TRBJ1-6	TGCAGTGGCGGACAGAATAATTCACCCCTCCACTTT	CSGGQNNSPLHF
TRBV6-2/TRBV6-3	NA	NA	TRBJ2-3	TGTGCCAGCAGTTACGACGGGAGTGGCACAGATACGCAGTATTTT	CASSYDGSGTDTQYF
TRBV13	few	TRBD2	TRBJ2-3	TGTGCCAGCAGCTTAGGAGCTAGCGGAACCCGCACAGATACGCAGTATTTT	CASSLGASGTRTDTQYF
TRBV7-9	NA	TRBD2	TRBJ2-3	TGTGCCAGCAGCTTCTGGCGGGAGGGGAGAGATACGCAGTATTTT	CASSFWREGRDTQYF
TRBV7-9	few	NA	TRBJ2-5	TGTGCCAGCAGCTTAGTTGGCAGGGCGCAAGAGACCCAGTACTTC	CASSLVGRAQETQYF
TRBV3-1	once	TRBD2	TRBJ2-1	TGTGCCAGCAGCCCCTCTAGCGGGTCCCACAATGAGCAGTTCTTC	CASSPSSGSHNEQFF
TRBV11-3	many	TRBD1	TRBJ1-1	TGTGCCAGCAGCCCGTCCGGGACAGGGTTACGTGGCACTGAAGCTTTCTTT	CASSPSGTGLRGTEAFF
TRBV19	NA	TRBD2	TRBJ2-1	TGTGCCAGTAGTATCCTAGCGGGGGGCCCCTACAATGAGCAGTTCTTC	CASSILAGGPYNEQFF
TRBV5-4	NA	NA	TRBJ1-1	TGTGCCAGCAGCTTTTTCCGGGTGGAAGCTTTCTTT	CASSFFRVEAFF
TRBV28	NA	NA	TRBJ2-2	TGTGCCAGCCAAAACTTAGTCGGGGAGCTGTTTTTT	CASQNLVGELFF
TRBV12-3/TRBV12-4	few	NA	TRBJ2-3	TGTGCCAGCAGTCCCGGGCTACAAGCGGGGCAGTATTTT	CASSPGLQAGQYF
TRBV2	many	NA	TRBJ1-2	TGTGCCAGCAGTGAAAGGACAGAGGACTACACCTTC	CASSERTEDYTF
TRBV2	many	NA	TRBJ1-5	TGTGCCAGCAGTGATGATGGTCACTATAGCAATCAGCCCCAGCATTTT	CASSDDGHYSNQPQHF